These 30 T cell receptor beta chains were sequenced from one sample in a study of blood T cell repertoires in COVID-19. Repertoires were generated with immunoSEQ multiplex PCR, while TCRdb's copy carries only in-frame clones and drops some. The data show about 160,000 clones, with about four fifths seen just once and roughly 3.4% held by the top ten. Sequencing was carried out using PBMCs or T cells enriched from blood (not recorded which). These receptors came from a woman aged 60-75 years who had recovered from COVID-19.

V usage is TRBV7-9 and J usage is TRBJ1-1; no firm D call. The germline V gene encodes CDR1 SEHNR and CDR2 FQNEAQ (reference sequence). Trimming left V 5 bases short and J 0 bases short, with 7 bases between. The CDR3 is 13 residues long. CDR3 nucleotides: TGTGCCAGCAGCCCCCGGTTGAACACTGAAGCTTTCTTT. Protein product: CASSPRLNTEAFF. The full variable domain, its missing parts supplied by reference TRBV7-9 and TRBJ1-1, is DTGVSQNPRHKITKRGQNVTFRCDPISEHNRLYWYRQTLGQGPEFLTYFQNEAQLEKSRLLSDRFSAERPKGSFSTLEIQRTEQGDSAMYLCASSPRLNTEAFFGQGTRLTVV.

The rearrangement links TRBV27 to TRBJ2-4; 8 bases align to TRBD2. Germline V gene sequence: CDR1 MNHEY, CDR2 SMNVEV (reference sequence). The J segment lost 1 base and the V segment lost 5 bases, leaving 19 bases of the junction unmatched. The CDR3 is 20 residues long. CDR3 in amino acids: CASSISLAGTYPGAKNIQYF. As DNA, the CDR3 is TGTGCCAGCAGTATCTCCTTAGCGGGGACTTACCCGGGGGCCAAAAACATTCAGTACTTC.

The chain links TRBV4-1 to TRBJ2-3; 8 bases are shared with TRBD1. The germline V gene has CDR1 MGHRA and CDR2 YSYEKL. J lost 2 bases, V lost 0 bases, and 4 bases had no gene match. The CDR3 runs to 16 residues. As DNA, the CDR3 is TGCGCCAGCAGCCAAGATGTCAGGGGGCTCACAGATACGCAGTATTTT. Amino acids: CASSQDVRGLTDTQYF.

The chain links TRBV19 to TRBJ1-5; D is uncertain. Germline V gene lookup returns CDR1 LNHDA and CDR2 SQIVND (reference sequence). Trimming shortened V by 3 bases and J by 1 base, and 16 bases separated the two germline ends. This CDR3 has 17 residues. CDR3 region: CASSIGRSAGSNQPQHF. CDR3 DNA sequence: TGTGCCAGTAGTATCGGGAGATCGGCAGGCAGCAATCAGCCCCAGCATTTT.

This clone was picked up a small number of times. This rearrangement joins TRBV7-9 to TRBJ1-1; perhaps TRBD1 as D (6 bases). In germline, CDR1 is SEHNR, CDR2 FQNEAQ (reference sequence). V lost 1 base, J lost 4 bases, and 13 bases lay in between. The CDR3 covers 15 residues. CDR3 region: CASSLVNRVSTEAFF. CDR3 DNA: TGTGCCAGCAGCTTAGTCAACAGGGTTAGCACTGAAGCTTTCTTT.

The V call is TRBV10-2, the J call TRBJ1-3; 8 nucleotides line up with TRBD1. Germline CDR1 reads WSHSY; CDR2 reads SAAADI. The CDR3 totals 13 residues. Trimming cost V 9 bases and J 4 bases; bases outside gene matches: 5. The CDR3 protein is CASRDRGGNTIYF. The CDR3 DNA follows: TGCGCCAGTCGCGACAGGGGAGGAAACACCATATATTTT.

The chain joins TRBV24-1 to TRBJ1-6; D possibly corresponds to TRBD1 (6 bases). From germline, CDR1 is KGHDR and CDR2 SFDVKD. The CDR3 runs 17 residues. V gave up 3 bases and J gave up 4 bases, with 15 bases separating them. This chain's CDR3 is CATSDLTRTVYNSPLHF. The CDR3 DNA reads TGTGCCACCAGTGATCTAACCCGGACAGTTTATAATTCACCCCTCCACTTT.

This clone was recorded once. J is TRBJ2-3 and V is TRBV7-2; 15 nucleotides agree with TRBD2. V dropped 1 base and J dropped 5; count of bases not matched to a gene: 4. This CDR3 has 17 amino acids. Per the germline V gene, CDR1 is SGHTA and CDR2 is FQGNSA. CDR3 sequence reads: CASSLGGTSGGLDTQYF. CDR3 sequence (DNA): TGTGCCAGCAGCTTAGGTGGGACTAGCGGGGGGCTAGATACGCAGTATTTT.

The rearrangement joins TRBV7-2 to TRBJ2-4; 7 nucleotides line up with TRBD2. V shed 0 bases, J shed 3 bases, and the junction held 2 bases outside the gene matches. The CDR3 has 15 residues. CDR1 and CDR2 (germline): SGHTA, FQGNSA. CDR3 residues: CASSLARGSKNIQYF. CDR3 nucleotide sequence: TGTGCCAGCAGCTTAGCGCGGGGGAGCAAAAACATTCAGTACTTC.

This rearrangement joins TRBV6-5 to TRBJ2-5; D remains ambiguous. The CDR3 spans 15 residues. The V gene lost 1 base and the J gene lost 4 bases, with 13 bases spanning the gap. Looked up from germline, CDR1 is MNHEY and CDR2 is SVGAGI. In DNA, the CDR3 is TGTGCCAGCAGTTACTATGCCGCAGGTCGAGAGACCCAGTACTTC. Its translation: CASSYYAAGRETQYF.

The gene calls are TRBV2 and TRBJ2-5; D is perhaps TRBD1 (6 bases). The CDR3 length is 13 residues. Germline values: CDR1 SNHLY, CDR2 FYNNEI. Trimming cost V 8 bases and J 2 bases, with 12 bases left between them. Written as DNA, the CDR3 is TGTGCCAGCCACAGGGTGCGGCAAGAGACCCAGTACTTC. It encodes CASHRVRQETQYF.

J is TRBJ2-2 and V is TRBV3-1 (or the pseudogene TRBV3-2), with 12 bases aligning to TRBD2. V dropped 6 bases and J dropped 2; count of bases not matched to a gene: 7. Looked up from germline, CDR1 is LGHDT and CDR2 is YNNKEL (reference sequence). CDR3 length equals 17 residues. The CDR3 region has the DNA TGTGCCAGCAGAGAGACTAGCGGGGGCCATAACACCGGGGAGCTGTTTTTT. This gives the protein CASRETSGGHNTGELFF.

The chain combines TRBV5-6 with TRBJ2-3; D is possibly TRBD2 (6 bases). V dropped 0 bases and J dropped 5 bases, with 10 bases sitting between them. The CDR3 length is 14 residues. Germline CDR1 reads SGHDT; CDR2 reads YYEEEE. CDR3 coding DNA: TGTGCCAGCAGCTTGGCCAGGAGGGGAGATACGCAGTATTTT. Encoded protein: CASSLARRGDTQYF.

The rearrangement joins TRBV3-1 (or the pseudogene TRBV3-2) to TRBJ1-6, with D possibly matching TRBD1 (6 bases). Trimming stripped 2 bases from V and 3 bases from J, with 8 bases between. Germline V gene lookup returns CDR1 LGHDT and CDR2 YNNKEL (reference sequence). This CDR3 contains 15 residues. The DNA of the CDR3 is TGTGCCAGCAGCCAACAGGGGATCTATAATTCACCCCTCCACTTT. This encodes CASSQQGIYNSPLHF.

This clone came up a few times. The V gene is TRBV10-3, the J gene TRBJ2-1; 8 nucleotides agree with TRBD1. The CDR3 is 13 residues long. Trimming cost V 8 bases and J 7 bases; bases outside gene matches: 7. Germline CDR1 and CDR2: ENHRY and SYGVKD. The DNA of the CDR3 is TGTGCCATCGGGGGACAGGAGCTTAATGAGCAGTTCTTC. This codes for CAIGGQELNEQFF.

Note on this clone: Other DNA sequences of this sample code for an identical CDR3. The chain employs TRBV15 and TRBJ1-3; tentatively, D is TRBD1 (6 bases). This CDR3 spans 14 amino acids. Looked up from germline, CDR1 is LNHNV and CDR2 is YYDKDF (reference sequence). V was trimmed by 0 bases and J by 3 bases, leaving 6 bases between them. The CDR3 sequence: CATSRDRGGNTIYF. The CDR3 DNA is TGTGCCACCAGCAGAGACAGGGGTGGAAACACCATATATTTT.

This clone has just one count. This rearrangement joins TRBV29-1 to TRBJ2-5; the D gene is possibly TRBD2 (6 bases). Trimming left V 6 bases short and J 2 bases short, with 16 bases between. Germline V gene sequence: CDR1 SQVTM, CDR2 ANQGSEA. There are 14 residues in the CDR3. The CDR3 coding sequence is TGCAGCGTCTCCCCATCCGGGAGTCAAGAGACCCAGTACTTC. Amino acid sequence: CSVSPSGSQETQYF. Filled out from reference TRBV29-1 and TRBJ2-5, the complete variable domain reads SAVISQKPSRDICQRGTSLTIQCQVDSQVTMMFWYRQQPGQSLTLIATANQGSEATYESGFVIDKFPISRPNLTFSTLTVSNMSPEDSSIYLCSVSPSGSQETQYFGPGTRLLVL.

This clone occurred once. The rearrangement links TRBV5-1 to TRBJ2-6, with D perhaps matching TRBD1 (5 bases). The CDR3 is made up of 14 amino acids. CDR1 is SGHRS and CDR2 is YFSETQ in the germline V gene. Trimming removed 5 bases from V and 0 bases from J, with 6 bases in between. In DNA, the CDR3 is TGCGCCAGCAGAGACAGCTCTGGGGCCAACGTCCTGACTTTC. Amino acids: CASRDSSGANVLTF. Full variable domain (outside the CDR3, taken from reference TRBV5-1 and TRBJ2-6): KAGVTQTPRYLIKTRGQQVTLSCSPISGHRSVSWYQQTPGQGLQFLFEYFSETQRNKGNFPGRFSGRQFSNSRSEMNVSTLELGDSALYLCASRDSSGANVLTFGAGSRLTVL.

In this sample, this clone turned up a few times. V and J are TRBV11-2 and TRBJ2-1; 7 positions agree with TRBD2. There are 13 residues in the CDR3. After removal of 1 base from V and 8 bases from J, the junction contained 2 bases not matched to a gene. The V gene's germline CDR1 is SGHAT and CDR2 FQNNGV. CDR3 protein: CASSLGGLYEQFF. CDR3 DNA: TGTGCCAGCAGCTTAGGGGGACTATATGAGCAGTTCTTC.

The chain couples TRBV30 to TRBJ2-1, with 10 bases fitting TRBD2. The CDR3 length is 18 residues. CDR1 and CDR2 (germline): GTSNPN, SVGIG (reference sequence). The J segment lost 4 bases and the V segment lost 6 bases, leaving 18 bases of the junction unmatched. CDR3 bases: TGTGCCTGTCATCGACTAGCGGGCGGTGGTGCATCATACAATGAGCAGTTCTTC. Translation: CACHRLAGGGASYNEQFF.

The rearrangement joins TRBV12-2 to TRBJ1-2; no DNA check was done on the table's D call, TRBD1. TRBV12-2 is listed as a pseudogene. This CDR3 has 15 amino acids. The CDR3 reads CASRLAGQGNYGYTF. The CDR3, as DNA: TGTGCAAGTCGCTTAGCGGGACAGGGGAACTATGGCTACACCTTC.

This clone was recorded once. As DNA, the CDR3 is TGTGCCAGCAGTTTCACAGATAGGAATTCACCCCTCCACTTT. Its protein is CASSFTDRNSPLHF. The chain joins TRBV27 to TRBJ1-6; unclear D gene. The V and J ends lost 3 bases and 7 bases respectively, with 10 bases between them. This CDR3 spans 14 amino acids. CDR1 and CDR2 from the germline V gene are MNHEY and SMNVEV (reference sequence).

This clone has a single count. The chain recombines TRBV19 with TRBJ2-7; the D gene is possibly TRBD2 (5 bases). Per the germline V gene, CDR1 is LNHDA and CDR2 is SQIVND (reference sequence). Between the trimmed V and J ends, which lost 5 bases and 6 bases, there was a span of 8 bases. The CDR3 is made up of 11 amino acids. The CDR3 DNA is TGTGCCAGTAGTCAAGGACTCGAGCAGTACTTC. Its protein product is CASSQGLEQYF.

The chain uses TRBV5-6 and TRBJ2-1, with 11 bases lining up with TRBD2. The germline V gene encodes CDR1 SGHDT and CDR2 YYEEEE. V shed 4 bases and J 4 bases; nucleotides not matched to a gene: 10. The CDR3 extends over 17 amino acids. CDR3 nucleotide sequence: TGTGCCAGCAGCCCCTTGACTAGCGGGGTTGGTTACAATGAGCAGTTCTTC. The encoded protein is CASSPLTSGVGYNEQFF.

The V and J genes are TRBV9 and TRBJ2-5; 8 bases line up with TRBD2. V shed 0 bases and J 5 bases; nucleotides not matched to a gene: 3. Germline V gene sequence: CDR1 SGDLS, CDR2 YYNGEE. The CDR3 sequence is 14 residues long. CDR3 DNA: TGTGCCAGCAGCGTAGCGGGGGGGTTGGAGACCCAGTACTTC. The encoded protein is CASSVAGGLETQYF.

This chain joins TRBV6-1 and TRBJ2-4; D unclear. Germline CDR1 reads MNHNS; CDR2 reads SASEGT. Trimming stripped 1 base from V and 13 bases from J, with 8 bases between. This CDR3 spans 11 amino acids. As DNA, the CDR3 is TGTGCCAGCAGTGAAGGTTCATCACAGTACTTC. It yields the protein CASSEGSSQYF.

The J gene is TRBJ2-1, the V gene TRBV24-1; D ambiguous. Germline V gene sequence: CDR1 KGHDR, CDR2 SFDVKD. The germline V and J ends were trimmed by 1 base and 2 bases, with 14 bases remaining between them. This CDR3 is built from 17 residues. The CDR3 nucleotides read TGTGCCACCAGTGATTTCGCGGATCCCCTTACCTACAATGAGCAGTTCTTC. Its translation is CATSDFADPLTYNEQFF.

The chain joins TRBV19 to TRBJ2-1; 8 bases are shared with TRBD2. The germline CDR1 and CDR2 sequences are LNHDA and SQIVND (reference sequence). V dropped 6 bases and J dropped 9; count of bases not matched to a gene: 16. The CDR3 covers 16 residues. The CDR3: CASSLRYGGARGEQFF. CDR3 bases: TGTGCCAGTAGCCTGAGGTACGGGGGGGCCAGGGGTGAGCAGTTCTTC.

This clone was recorded a few times. The V gene is TRBV10-3, the J gene TRBJ1-1; 8 nucleotides agree with TRBD1. CDR1 and CDR2 from the germline V gene are ENHRY and SYGVKD. The CDR3 is 17 amino acids. Germline trimming cut 0 bases from V and 0 bases from J; bases unmatched to any gene: 6. The CDR3 DNA sequence: TGTGCCATCAGTGAGTCGGAAAAGGACAGGGTGAACACTGAAGCTTTCTTT. Translation gives CAISESEKDRVNTEAFF.

J is TRBJ2-2 and V is TRBV10-2, with 15 bases that match TRBD2. CDR1 and CDR2 from the germline V gene are WSHSY and SAAADI. There are 17 residues in the CDR3. Trimming at V came to 7 bases and at J to 5 bases, leaving 8 bases not matched to a gene. The CDR3 reads CASMGLAGGRETGELFF. The CDR3, as DNA: TGCGCCAGCATGGGACTAGCGGGGGGCCGGGAAACCGGGGAGCTGTTTTTT.